One sample yielded the 11 T cell receptor beta chains listed below, sequenced in a study of HIV-infected patients and healthy controls (dated by TCRdb to 2014 to 2015). The library was made by 5' RACE. Sequencer: Illumina MiSeq. 500 to 600 ng RNA was reverse transcribed with SuperScript III using primers against the alpha and beta constant regions. Separate libraries for the alpha and beta chains were generated through chain-specific third strand synthesis that incorporated multiplexing indices. TCRdb ran its own pipeline on the public reads, namely fastp trimming at Q25 and MiXCR clone calling, and kept in-frame beta chains. Entries are consolidated by CDR3 protein sequence, retaining the most common genes and DNA. For this sample the table gives some 20,000 distinct CDR3 sequences, of which 10% to 15% were detected only once. 11% of the sample belongs to the ten largest clones. Whole blood was used without cell fractionation, so all unsorted peripheral T cells were reflected in the repertoire.

Sample: blood. The receptors originated from an adult in good health.

This clonotype was seen more than once but under ten times. The chain links TRBV12-3 or TRBV12-4 to TRBJ1-1, with D unresolved. The CDR3 contains 15 residues. Trimming took off 5 bases at V and 3 bases at J, with 16 bases between the two ends. The CDR3: CASSPLSRSDTEAFF. The CDR3 nucleotides read TGTGCCAGCAGTCCCCTGAGCAGGTCGGACACTGAAGCTTTCTTT.

V gene TRBV6-5 combines with J gene TRBJ2-5, with D perhaps matching TRBD2 (6 bases). V lost 7 bases and J 5 bases, leaving 14 bases between the germline ends. Per the germline V gene, CDR1 is MNHEY and CDR2 is SVGAGI. The CDR3 totals 13 residues. The CDR3 here is CASTEAGLETQYF. CDR3 bases: TGTGCCAGCACCGAGGCGGGGCTCGAGACCCAGTACTTC.

V usage is TRBV12-3 or TRBV12-4 and J usage is TRBJ1-2, with D perhaps TRBD1 (5 bases). The V gene lost 6 bases and the J gene lost 4 bases, with 21 bases spanning the gap. The CDR3 contains 16 residues. This CDR3 is CASREGVGNLAYGYTF. CDR3 DNA sequence: TGTGCCAGCAGGGAAGGGGTGGGGAATCTGGCCTATGGCTACACCTTC.

This clonotype is termed medium-sized. The chain links TRBV5-1 to TRBJ2-5; possible D gene TRBD1, 6 bases. This CDR3 has 14 residues. Germline assignment: CDR1 SGHRS and CDR2 YFSETQ. Trimming took off 5 bases at V and 5 bases at J, with 16 bases between the two ends. CDR3 in DNA: TGCGCCAGCAGTTTACAACAGGGTTCGGAGACCCAGTACTTC. This sequence encodes CASSLQQGSETQYF.

Relative to its sample, this clonotype is medium-sized. J is TRBJ2-7 and V is TRBV6-1; D gene uncertain. Germline V CDR1 and CDR2: MNHNS, SASEGT. The CDR3 sequence is 16 residues long. Between the trimmed V and J ends, which lost 3 bases and 0 bases, there was a span of 15 bases. The CDR3 region has the DNA TGTGCCAGCAGTGAGGTGGGAAAAGGGTTCTCCTACGAGCAGTACTTC. The encoded protein is CASSEVGKGFSYEQYF.

This clonotype was seen at least ten times. The chain has TRBV27 and TRBJ2-6; D remains ambiguous. The CDR3 is made up of 16 amino acids. Germline loops: CDR1 MNHEY, CDR2 SMNVEV (reference sequence). Trimming removed 5 bases from V and 4 bases from J, with 15 bases in between. The CDR3 DNA follows: TGTGCCAGCAGTCCCTTATCCACACCCGGGGCCAACGTCCTGACTTTC. This gives the protein CASSPLSTPGANVLTF.

This clonotype was counted many times. This sequence joins TRBV6-2 or TRBV6-3 and TRBJ2-6; 8 nucleotides align to TRBD1. Germline lookup yields CDR1 MNHEY and CDR2 SVGEGT. J gave up 1 base and V 2 bases, and 7 bases lay outside the gene matches. CDR3 length equals 18 residues. Here the CDR3 reads CASSYRDRRLSGANVLTF. DNA of the CDR3: TGTGCCAGCAGTTACAGGGACAGGCGCTTGTCTGGGGCCAACGTCCTGACTTTC.

This clonotype was counted between two and nine times. The chain carries TRBV6-2 or TRBV6-3 and TRBJ2-3; 7 bases are shared with TRBD1. From germline, CDR1 is MNHEY and CDR2 SVGEGT. The ends lost 2 bases at V and 1 base at J; junction bases unmatched: 3. This CDR3 region has 15 residues. For the CDR3, the DNA is TGTGCCAGCAGTTACCGGACAGGAGGCACAGATACGCAGTATTTT. Its protein product is CASSYRTGGTDTQYF.

Many counts were recorded for this clonotype. The chain links TRBV7-6 to TRBJ1-1, with 9 bases lining up with TRBD1. Germline V gives CDR1 SGHVS, CDR2 FNYEAQ. CDR3 length equals 14 residues. Trimming took 5 bases from V and 0 from J; bases not matched to a gene: 1. The CDR3 loop is CASSRDRVNTEAFF. CDR3 sequence (DNA): TGTGCCAGCAGCCGGGACAGGGTGAACACTGAAGCTTTCTTT.

This clonotype was counted between two and nine times. The V and J genes are TRBV3-1 and TRBJ1-4, with D perhaps TRBD1 (5 bases). The CDR3 runs 14 residues. With 8 bases removed from V and 5 bases from J, the gap between germline ends came to 15 bases. CDR1 LGHDT and CDR2 YNNKEL come from the germline V gene (reference sequence). CDR3 sequence reads: CASSKQGRNEKLFF. The CDR3 DNA reads as TGTGCCAGCTCAAAGCAGGGAAGAAATGAAAAACTGTTTTTT.

This sequence joins TRBV5-6 and TRBJ1-2; TRBD1 is a possible D gene (6 bases). The CDR3 has 13 residues. Trimming removed 4 bases from V and 4 bases from J, with 11 bases in between. Germline CDR1 and CDR2: SGHDT and YYEEEE. The CDR3 DNA follows: TGTGCCAGCAGCGAAGACAGGATCTATGGCTACACCTTC. Protein product: CASSEDRIYGYTF.